These T cell receptor beta chains were read from a single sample in a study of identifying expanded T cells in peripheral blood. Assay: immunoSEQ multiplex PCR; the TCRdb copy retains only in-frame clones and omits some. The data contain 70,000 to 95,000 clones, 80% to 90% of them seen just once; the ten biggest clones take up 7.3%. The specimen was blood. The receptors derive from a person aged 18 to 70 in good health. Each CDR3 is given with its conserved first and last residue. The order of the fields is CDR3 length, clone size, J gene, D gene, V gene, CDR3 DNA, CDR3 protein. A D gene is named only where the DNA matches it firmly. Not all rows give a size; the values are once, few, many and, for expanded clones, a class.

cdr3_length: 14
clone_size: .
j_call: TRBJ1-3
d_call: .
v_call: TRBV6-5
cdr3_nt: TGTGCCAGCAAACGGGGGGGCCGGGGAAACACCATATATTTT
cdr3_aa: CASKRGGRGNTIYF

cdr3_length: 14
clone_size: .
j_call: TRBJ1-2
d_call: TRBD1
v_call: TRBV6-1
cdr3_nt: TGTGCCGGTTCAGGGACAGGGGGTGACTATGGCTACACCTTC
cdr3_aa: CAGSGTGGDYGYTF

cdr3_length: 15
clone_size: .
j_call: TRBJ2-3
d_call: .
v_call: TRBV4-2
cdr3_nt: TGTGCCAGCAGCCCAAGGGGGGGAAGCACAGATACGCAGTATTTT
cdr3_aa: CASSPRGGSTDTQYF

cdr3_length: 15
clone_size: .
j_call: TRBJ2-3
d_call: .
v_call: TRBV5-1
cdr3_nt: TGCGCCAGCAGCGGCGGGGGCAGAGGGTCAGATACGCAGTATTTT
cdr3_aa: CASSGGGRGSDTQYF

cdr3_length: 13
clone_size: .
j_call: TRBJ2-7
d_call: .
v_call: TRBV7-6
cdr3_nt: TGTGCCAGCAGCCCTACTGGGGTCCACGAGCAGTACTTC
cdr3_aa: CASSPTGVHEQYF

cdr3_length: 15
clone_size: .
j_call: TRBJ2-2
d_call: .
v_call: TRBV19
cdr3_nt: TGTGCCAGTAGATCGGACGGCCAAGGGGCCGGGGAGCTGTTTTTT
cdr3_aa: CASRSDGQGAGELFF

cdr3_length: 16
clone_size: .
j_call: TRBJ2-7
d_call: TRBD1
v_call: TRBV10-3
cdr3_nt: TGTGCCATCAGTGAGTCGGTAACAGGGGAAAGAAGGGAGCAGTACTTC
cdr3_aa: CAISESVTGERREQYF

cdr3_length: 22
clone_size: .
j_call: TRBJ1-1
d_call: TRBD1
v_call: TRBV13
cdr3_nt: TGTGCCAGCAGCTTAGGAGGTAGACAAGACAGGGGCTACCTTTACCAGAACACTGAAGCTTTCTTT
cdr3_aa: CASSLGGRQDRGYLYQNTEAFF

cdr3_length: 15
clone_size: .
j_call: TRBJ1-1
d_call: .
v_call: TRBV19
cdr3_nt: TGTGCCAGTAGGCGGAGATGGACAGCGAACACTGAAGCTTTCTTT
cdr3_aa: CASRRRWTANTEAFF

cdr3_length: 15
clone_size: few
j_call: TRBJ1-5
d_call: .
v_call: TRBV15
cdr3_nt: TGTGCCACCAGCAGAGATGTCGCCAGCACGCAGCCCCAGCATTTT
cdr3_aa: CATSRDVASTQPQHF

cdr3_length: 13
clone_size: .
j_call: TRBJ1-1
d_call: .
v_call: TRBV2
cdr3_nt: TGTGCCAGCGGGACGGAGTTTAACACTGAAGCTTTCTTT
cdr3_aa: CASGTEFNTEAFF